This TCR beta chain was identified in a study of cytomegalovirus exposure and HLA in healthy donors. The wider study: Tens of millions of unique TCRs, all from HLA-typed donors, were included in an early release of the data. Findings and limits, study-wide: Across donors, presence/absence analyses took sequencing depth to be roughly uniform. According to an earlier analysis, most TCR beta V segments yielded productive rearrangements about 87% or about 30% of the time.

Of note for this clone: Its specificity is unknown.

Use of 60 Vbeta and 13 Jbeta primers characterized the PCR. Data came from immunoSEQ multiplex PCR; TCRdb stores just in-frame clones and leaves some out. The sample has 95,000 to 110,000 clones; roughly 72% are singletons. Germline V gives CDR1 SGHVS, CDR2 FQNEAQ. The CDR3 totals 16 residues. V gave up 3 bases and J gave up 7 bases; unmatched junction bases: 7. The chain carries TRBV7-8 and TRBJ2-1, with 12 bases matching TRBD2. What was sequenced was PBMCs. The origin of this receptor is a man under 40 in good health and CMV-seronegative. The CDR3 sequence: CASSLGLAGGGNEQFF. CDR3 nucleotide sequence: TGTGCCAGCAGCTTGGGTCTAGCGGGAGGGGGGAATGAGCAGTTCTTC.